This TCR beta chain appears in the sequencing data of a study of OX40 agonist ivuxolimab in advanced cancers. The overall study: Across the patients, intravenous ivuxolimab was delivered every 2 weeks at 0.01 to 10 mg/kg. The group had a mean age of about 64 years, ranged from about 20 to 80, and was around 82% male.

Only in-frame clones appear in the TCRdb table, and some are missing; sequencing was by immunoSEQ multiplex PCR. Counted here are roughly 30,000 clones, roughly 86% occurring once; the ten biggest clones make up roughly 53%. Trimming removed 0 bases from V and 4 bases from J, with 4 bases in between. The germline V gene has CDR1 LNHNV and CDR2 YYDKDF (reference sequence). The CDR3 totals 13 residues. Broader study findings: At 0.1 to 3.0 mg/kg and by week 6, clonal expansion occurred in CD4+ and CD8+ blood T cells. CD8+ T cells showed, on average, more clonal expansion than CD4+ cells.

On this clone itself: The antigen remains undetermined.

The sequence was collected from an adult with an advanced solid tumor such as melanoma, head and neck, liver or kidney cancer. This chain joins TRBV15 and TRBJ1-5; D remains unclear. The source was CD4+ or CD8+ T cells sorted from blood, collected in a trial of the OX40 agonist ivuxolimab. Here the CDR3 reads CATSRDRNQPQHF. The CDR3 nucleotides are TGTGCCACCAGCAGAGATCGGAATCAGCCCCAGCATTTT.